This TCR beta chain is drawn from a study of blood T cell repertoires in COVID-19. Overall study: The United States, Italy and Spain were the sources of the acute and convalescent COVID-19 samples. PBMCs, B-cell-depleted T cells, or T cells provided the cDNA or gDNA that made up the material.

Per the study methods: Amplifying reference gene primers gave estimates of nucleated cell counts. Sequencing used immunoSEQ multiplex PCR; TCRdb keeps in-frame clones, though not all of them. V and J calls and clone size are copied from that table; D and trimming were computed from the DNA. Found here are under 300,000 clones, 80% to 85% of them singletons; the top ten hold less than 3.5%. CDR1 is SGHTA, CDR2 FQGTGA, per germline. This CDR3 spans 12 amino acids. Trimming took 5 bases from V and 6 from J, leaving 10 bases between them. The clonotype comes from a woman under 30 with acute or convalescent COVID-19. The V gene is TRBV7-3, the J gene TRBJ1-1; no clear D gene. Sequenced input: peripheral blood. CDR3 sequence (DNA): TGTGCCAGCAGCCTACGCCCGGCTGAAGCTTTCTTT. This encodes CASSLRPAEAFF.